These T cell receptor beta chains were read from a single sample in a study of CD8+CD57+ T cells in acquired aplastic anemia. TCRdb processed the reads anew with MiXCR; each CDR3 protein has one entry. The sample lists about 220,000 distinct CDR3 sequences; 34% were seen once. Material for sequencing was sorted CD4+, CD8+, or CD8+CD57+ T cells (not recorded which) from PBMCs. These TCRs come from a human donor in good health, serving as a control. Both conserved end residues are part of each CDR3. The order of the fields is clone size, J gene, D gene, V gene, CDR3 protein, CDR3 DNA. D genes are given only for firm matches. Some rows have no size entry. The others give once, few or many, or a class for an expanded clone.

abundance: many
j_gene: TRBJ2-3
d_gene: .
v_gene: TRBV2
CDR3aa: CASRVPAGAADTQYF
CDR3nt: TGTGCCAGCAGAGTACCTGCGGGGGCAGCAGATACGCAGTATTTT

abundance: .
j_gene: TRBJ1-2
d_gene: .
v_gene: TRBV28
CDR3aa: CASSPVQGVFTNYGYTF
CDR3nt: TGTGCCAGCAGTCCTGTGCAGGGTGTGTTCACTAACTATGGCTACACCTTC

abundance: few
j_gene: TRBJ1-2
d_gene: .
v_gene: TRBV6-5
CDR3aa: CASSYSSPAGFYGYTF
CDR3nt: TGTGCCAGCAGTTACAGTTCGCCAGCCGGGTTCTATGGCTACACCTTC

abundance: .
j_gene: TRBJ2-1
d_gene: TRBD2
v_gene: TRBV5-1
CDR3aa: CASSFRAGGSPEQFF
CDR3nt: TGCGCCAGCAGCTTTAGGGCGGGGGGGTCTCCGGAGCAGTTCTTC

abundance: many
j_gene: TRBJ1-2
d_gene: TRBD1
v_gene: TRBV24-1
CDR3aa: CATSDARDRGSYGYTF
CDR3nt: TGTGCCACCAGTGATGCCCGGGACAGGGGAAGCTATGGCTACACCTTC

abundance: .
j_gene: TRBJ2-5
d_gene: .
v_gene: TRBV10-3
CDR3aa: CAISPGIQETQYF
CDR3nt: TGTGCCATCAGTCCAGGAATTCAAGAGACCCAGTACTTC

abundance: few
j_gene: TRBJ2-5
d_gene: .
v_gene: TRBV10-3
CDR3aa: CAISDGLGETQYF
CDR3nt: TGTGCCATCAGTGATGGGCTAGGGGAGACCCAGTACTTC

abundance: many
j_gene: TRBJ2-7
d_gene: TRBD2
v_gene: TRBV6-1
CDR3aa: CASSRGLAGEYEQYF
CDR3nt: TGTGCCAGCAGCCGGGGACTAGCGGGAGAGTACGAGCAGTACTTC

abundance: once
j_gene: TRBJ2-6
d_gene: TRBD1
v_gene: TRBV2
CDR3aa: CASTFGQGVFGANVLTF
CDR3nt: TGTGCCAGCACCTTTGGACAGGGGGTCTTTGGGGCCAACGTCCTGACTTTC

abundance: once
j_gene: TRBJ1-3
d_gene: TRBD1
v_gene: TRBV14
CDR3aa: CASSLLRQGAGNTIYF
CDR3nt: TGTGCCAGCAGCCTACTTAGACAGGGGGCTGGAAACACCATATATTTT

abundance: few
j_gene: TRBJ2-2
d_gene: .
v_gene: TRBV4-1
CDR3aa: CASSQDQAITTNTGELFF
CDR3nt: TGCGCCAGCAGCCAAGACCAGGCAATCACAACGAACACCGGGGAGCTGTTTTTT

abundance: many
j_gene: TRBJ2-1
d_gene: .
v_gene: TRBV19
CDR3aa: CASSIELSYNEQFF
CDR3nt: TGTGCCAGTAGTATCGAACTATCCTACAATGAGCAGTTCTTC

abundance: .
j_gene: TRBJ1-6
d_gene: .
v_gene: TRBV13
CDR3aa: CASSLGENNSPLHF
CDR3nt: TGTGCCAGCAGCTTAGGAGAGAATAATTCACCCCTCCACTTT

abundance: .
j_gene: TRBJ2-3
d_gene: TRBD2
v_gene: TRBV2
CDR3aa: CASSVAGGVTDTQYF
CDR3nt: TGTGCCAGCAGTGTTGCGGGGGGCGTCACAGATACGCAGTATTTT

abundance: .
j_gene: TRBJ2-6
d_gene: .
v_gene: TRBV2
CDR3aa: CASGRFRGANVLTF
CDR3nt: TGTGCCAGCGGTCGCTTTCGCGGGGCGAACGTCCTGACTTTC

abundance: once
j_gene: TRBJ1-5
d_gene: .
v_gene: TRBV15
CDR3aa: CATSRRLGQPQHF
CDR3nt: TGTGCCACCAGCAGGCGTTTAGGGCAGCCCCAGCATTTT

abundance: .
j_gene: TRBJ1-2
d_gene: .
v_gene: TRBV5-5
CDR3aa: CASSFRAQGDYGYTF
CDR3nt: TGTGCCAGCAGCTTTAGGGCCCAGGGCGACTATGGCTACACCTTC

abundance: few
j_gene: TRBJ1-6
d_gene: .
v_gene: TRBV7-3
CDR3aa: CASSLDPMGPLHF
CDR3nt: TGTGCCAGCAGCTTAGACCCTATGGGACCCCTCCACTTT

abundance: .
j_gene: TRBJ2-2
d_gene: TRBD1
v_gene: TRBV5-1
CDR3aa: CASSLEQGANTGELFF
CDR3nt: TGCGCCAGCAGCTTGGAGCAGGGGGCGAACACCGGGGAGCTGTTTTTT

abundance: .
j_gene: TRBJ1-6
d_gene: TRBD1
v_gene: TRBV10-3
CDR3aa: CAITGTGYPPLHF
CDR3nt: TGTGCCATCACTGGGACAGGGTATCCACCCCTCCACTTT

abundance: .
j_gene: TRBJ2-5
d_gene: .
v_gene: TRBV6-1
CDR3aa: CASRHHRRGQETQYF
CDR3nt: TGTGCCAGCAGGCATCACCGTCGGGGACAAGAGACCCAGTACTTC

abundance: few
j_gene: TRBJ1-1
d_gene: TRBD1
v_gene: TRBV5-1
CDR3aa: CASSSQGAGGTEAFF
CDR3nt: TGCGCCAGCAGCTCACAGGGGGCCGGAGGCACTGAAGCTTTCTTT

abundance: many
j_gene: TRBJ1-1
d_gene: TRBD1
v_gene: TRBV3-1
CDR3aa: CASSRGTGYGTEAFF
CDR3nt: TGTGCCAGCAGCCGAGGGACAGGGTATGGCACTGAAGCTTTCTTT

abundance: .
j_gene: TRBJ2-2
d_gene: TRBD1
v_gene: TRBV5-4
CDR3aa: CAGGRLTGRFSGELFF
CDR3nt: TGTGCCGGGGGTCGGTTGACAGGGCGATTCTCCGGGGAGCTGTTTTTT

abundance: many
j_gene: TRBJ2-7
d_gene: .
v_gene: TRBV24-1
CDR3aa: CATSDPLSRTVTYEQYF
CDR3nt: TGTGCCACCAGTGACCCCCTCTCAAGGACGGTCACCTACGAGCAGTACTTC

abundance: .
j_gene: TRBJ1-5
d_gene: .
v_gene: TRBV4-2
CDR3aa: CASSQDQNRDIYQPQHF
CDR3nt: TGTGCCAGCAGCCAAGACCAAAACCGGGACATCTATCAGCCCCAGCATTTT